This TCR beta chain was recorded in a study of blood T cell repertoires in COVID-19. This clone was observed a single time. Original methodology: The authors estimated nucleated cell counts from reference gene primer amplification. Here immunoSEQ multiplex PCR was the method, and the copy in TCRdb shows in-frame clones only, minus some. V, J and clone size are taken as reported in that table, and D and trimming were inferred from the DNA itself. The table includes 100,000 to 150,000 clones, more than 75% detected once. The germline CDR1 and CDR2 sequences are SNHLY and FYNNEI. The CDR3 is made up of 16 amino acids. Unmatched junction bases numbered 6, after V lost 6 bases and J lost 1 base. Seattle enrolled patients during active infection and tracked them longitudinally.

The TCR was taken from a woman aged 70 to 79 with COVID-19, enrolled during active disease. The V call is TRBV2, the J call TRBJ2-5; 12 bases align to TRBD2. Sequencing was carried out using peripheral blood. The CDR3 is CASRTSGGLPQETQYF. CDR3 bases: TGTGCCAGCAGGACTAGCGGGGGCCTCCCCCAAGAGACCCAGTACTTC.